The present T cell receptor beta chain was sequenced within a study of human T cells and chemical hapten exposure. Whole-study results and caveats: Donors, who had alopecia, may show an immune response that differs from healthy people's. Among TCRs, those above 1 in 1000 frequency were unaffected by DPC sensitization.

Time point denoted: patch test 3, about 24 weeks after DPC sensitization. The treatment was: therapeutic diphenylcyclopropenone sensitization with weekly scalp DPC. The ends lost 4 bases at V and 0 bases at J; junction bases unmatched: 7. This CDR3 region has 16 residues. The germline gives CDR1 SGHVS, CDR2 FQNEAQ. TCRdb analysed the RACE reads with MiXCR anew, one entry per CDR3 protein. Of 110,000 or so distinct CDR3 sequences in the sample, less than 45% were seen once. This clonotype was counted between two and nine times. Its cognate antigen is unknown. The sample in question was whole blood, obtained in connection with sensitization to the hapten diphenylcyclopropenone (DPC). V usage is TRBV7-8 and J usage is TRBJ2-3; TRBD2 agrees at 7 bases. The sequence was obtained from a man aged 40-49 years with alopecia areata. Some clones in this sample may be carry-over from other donors' samples. The DNA for the CDR3 is TGTGCCAGCAGCTCCCTGGGCGGGAGAAGCACAGATACGCAGTATTTT. It encodes CASSSLGGRSTDTQYF.